The 7 T cell receptor beta chains given below trace back to one sample, sequenced in a study of T cells in Graves' hyperthyroidism and ophthalmopathy. Using RNA transcripts as the source, TCR beta CDR3 regions were amplified. With the HTBI primer set, the TCR CDR3 went through a first round of RT-PCR. MiXCR, run by TCRdb on the multiplex PCR reads, gives a single entry per CDR3 protein. The sample has about 590,000 distinct CDR3 sequences; about a sixth are singletons. Sequenced sample: blood. All receptors derive from a woman aged 25-40 years with Graves' hyperthyroidism.

This clonotype was counted many times. This chain links TRBV20-1 with TRBJ2-5; D is unresolved. This CDR3 has 10 amino acids. CDR1 and CDR2 (germline): DFQATT, SNEGSKA (reference sequence). The V end lost 4 bases, the J end lost 5 bases, and 5 bases lay between the germline ends. DNA of the CDR3: TGCAGTGCTATGAGGGAGACCCAGTACTTC. Its protein is CSAMRETQYF.

This clonotype appeared many times. The chain carries TRBV14 and TRBJ2-5; D possibly matches TRBD1 or TRBD2 (5 bases each). The CDR3 length is 16 residues. Looked up from germline, CDR1 is SGHDN and CDR2 is FVKESK. Trimming took 2 bases from V and 3 from J, leaving 16 bases between them. The CDR3 reads CASSQKGTVGEETQYF. The CDR3 region has the DNA TGTGCCAGCAGCCAAAAAGGGACCGTAGGGGAAGAGACCCAGTACTTC.

This clonotype was seen at least ten times. V usage is TRBV9 and J usage is TRBJ2-5, with a weak D call TRBD1 (6 bases). This CDR3 spans 12 amino acids. Trimming took 1 base from V and 5 from J, leaving 6 bases between them. CDR1 is SGDLS, CDR2 YYNGEE, per germline. The CDR3 sequence is CASSVTGETQYF. CDR3 coding DNA: TGTGCCAGCAGCGTAACAGGGGAGACCCAGTACTTC.

This clonotype was picked up many times. The V gene is TRBV20-1, the J gene TRBJ2-3; maybe TRBD2 (5 bases). This CDR3 is 14 amino acids long. Trimming pared 0 bases from V and 5 bases from J, leaving 12 bases between. Germline loops: CDR1 DFQATT, CDR2 SNEGSKA (reference sequence). CDR3 loop: CSARDRLGGDTQYF. The CDR3 nucleotides read TGCAGTGCTAGAGATCGGCTAGGAGGAGATACGCAGTATTTT.

This clonotype was detected only a few times. This chain uses TRBV29-1 with TRBJ2-7, with D tentatively TRBD2 (5 bases). From germline, CDR1 is SQVTM and CDR2 ANQGSEA. The CDR3 is made up of 11 amino acids. The V gene lost 3 bases and the J gene lost 3 bases, with 6 bases spanning the gap. CDR3 protein: CSVEGSYEQYF. The CDR3 DNA sequence: TGCAGCGTTGAGGGGAGCTACGAGCAGTACTTC.

There are many counts of this clonotype. V usage is TRBV28 and J usage is TRBJ2-7; 10 bases fit TRBD1. Trimming took 5 bases from V and 6 from J; bases not matched to a gene: 10. This CDR3 has 15 residues. CDR1 MDHEN and CDR2 SYDVKM come from the germline V gene. CDR3 in amino acids: CASSDAGTGDREQYF. CDR3 coding DNA: TGTGCCAGCAGTGACGCCGGGACAGGGGATCGCGAGCAGTACTTC.

V and J are TRBV6-1 and TRBJ2-1, with TRBD2 identical over 9 bases. V trimming: 5 bases; J trimming: 2 bases; junction bases outside the gene matches: 4. The germline gives CDR1 MNHNS, CDR2 SASEGT. The CDR3 runs to 15 residues. This chain's CDR3 is CASSYAGGTYNEQFF. For the CDR3, the DNA is TGTGCCAGCAGTTATGCGGGAGGGACCTACAATGAGCAGTTCTTC.